This T cell receptor beta chain was captured in a study of blood T cell repertoires in COVID-19. As for the study in general: Samples taken during acute and convalescent COVID-19 were collected in the United States, Italy and Spain. In each case, the material was cDNA or gDNA derived from T cells, B-cell-depleted T cells, or PBMCs.

This clone occurred a few times. Source study methods: The authors estimated nucleated cell counts from reference gene primer amplification. Clones were read by immunoSEQ multiplex PCR, and TCRdb kept only the in-frame ones, dropping some. The V and J calls and clone size are taken from that table; D and trimming were inferred from the DNA. The sample comprises roughly 65,000 clones, approximately 85% of which are singletons, and around 32% rests with the top ten. The V end lost 4 bases, the J end lost 4 bases, and 14 bases lay between the germline ends. CDR3 length equals 14 residues. Per the germline V gene, CDR1 is SGDLS and CDR2 is YYNGEE.

This clonotype was sampled from a woman older than 75 with active or convalescent COVID-19. What was sequenced was peripheral blood. The rearrangement joins TRBV9 to TRBJ1-1; D unresolved. The CDR3 sequence is CASSPQTGSTEAFF. The CDR3 DNA sequence: TGTGCCAGCAGCCCCCAGACGGGTTCCACTGAAGCTTTCTTT.